Listed here are 29 T cell receptor beta chains from one sample, sequenced in a study of blood T cell repertoires in COVID-19. Here immunoSEQ multiplex PCR was the method, and the copy in TCRdb shows in-frame clones only, minus some. The repertoire consists of fewer than 300,000 clones, with 85% occurring once and the leading ten covering under 3%. Sequencing used PBMCs or T cells enriched from blood (not recorded which). These receptors all stem from a woman aged 45-65 years who had recovered from COVID-19.

This clone was observed once. This chain links TRBV5-8 with TRBJ1-1; D possibly corresponds to TRBD1 (6 bases). The CDR3 is made up of 18 amino acids. Per germline, CDR1 SGHTS and CDR2 YDEGEE. Trimming left V 4 bases short and J 0 bases short, with 22 bases between. The CDR3 region is CASSGWWGRAVMNTEAFF. CDR3 coding DNA: TGTGCCAGCAGCGGATGGTGGGGGCGGGCGGTGATGAACACTGAAGCTTTCTTT.

The gene calls are TRBV5-1 and TRBJ2-1; 11 bases match TRBD1. The CDR3 extends over 15 amino acids. CDR1 and CDR2 from the germline V gene are SGHRS and YFSETQ. With V trimmed by 4 bases and J by 6 bases, 6 bases remained unmatched. In nucleotides, the CDR3 is TGCGCCAGCAGCCCCGTAGGACAGGGGGCCAATGAGCAGTTCTTC. Its protein product is CASSPVGQGANEQFF. Based on the CDR3 plus reference TRBV5-1 and TRBJ2-1, the full variable domain is KAGVTQTPRYLIKTRGQQVTLSCSPISGHRSVSWYQQTPGQGLQFLFEYFSETQRNKGNFPGRFSGRQFSNSRSEMNVSTLELGDSALYLCASSPVGQGANEQFFGPGTRLTVL.

V usage is TRBV10-2 and J usage is TRBJ2-7; 10 bases align to TRBD2. CDR3 size: 14 residues. CDR1 is WSHSY and CDR2 is SAAADI in the germline V gene. The trim removed 6 bases at V and 7 bases at J, leaving 9 bases unmatched. CDR3: CASRASGRAREQYF. For the CDR3, the DNA is TGCGCCAGCAGAGCCAGCGGGAGGGCGAGGGAGCAGTACTTC.

The chain joins TRBV15 to TRBJ2-7; 12 positions agree with TRBD1. The junction had 15 bases not matched to a gene; V was cut back by 5 bases and J by 4 bases. The CDR3 runs 18 residues. CDR1 LNHNV and CDR2 YYDKDF come from the germline V gene (reference sequence). As DNA, the CDR3 is TGTGCCACCAGCCTAAGACCCCCTCCGGGACAGGGGGCGTACGAGCAGTACTTC. It encodes CATSLRPPPGQGAYEQYF.

This CDR3 reads CASSSRTTSYEQYF. The CDR3 DNA reads TGTGCCAGCAGCTCGCGAACTACATCCTACGAGCAGTACTTC. This rearrangement joins TRBV7-9 to TRBJ2-7, with D unresolved. The CDR3 covers 14 residues. The germline V and J ends were trimmed by 4 bases and 1 base, with 11 bases remaining between them. The germline gives CDR1 SEHNR, CDR2 FQNEAQ (reference sequence).

The chain recombines TRBV30 with TRBJ1-3; D unclear. V was pared by 0 bases and J by 4 bases, with 4 bases between. The length of the CDR3 is 12 residues. Looked up from germline, CDR1 is GTSNPN and CDR2 is SVGIG (reference sequence). The CDR3 protein is CAWSVRGNTIYF. In DNA, the CDR3 is TGTGCCTGGAGTGTACGGGGAAACACCATATATTTT.

The chain uses TRBV19 and TRBJ2-3; 7 nucleotides align to TRBD2. The CDR3 runs to 16 residues. From germline, CDR1 is LNHDA and CDR2 SQIVND (reference sequence). Trimming cost V 3 bases and J 0 bases; bases outside gene matches: 6. The CDR3 coding sequence is TGTGCCAGTAGTATGTGGCTAGCGGAGAGCACAGATACGCAGTATTTT. This codes for CASSMWLAESTDTQYF.

This sequence joins TRBV30 and TRBJ2-1; D gene uncertain. Looked up from germline, CDR1 is GTSNPN and CDR2 is SVGIG (reference sequence). V was cut by 1 base and J by 4 bases, with 14 bases left in between. CDR3 length equals 15 residues. The CDR3 nucleotides read TGTGCCTGGAGTGCACTGCAATCCCCGTACAATGAGCAGTTCTTC. It is translated as CAWSALQSPYNEQFF.

The rearrangement uses TRBV9 and TRBJ2-7; possibly TRBD2 for D (5 bases). Trimming pared 0 bases from V and 4 bases from J, leaving 11 bases between. Germline V gene data show CDR1 as SGDLS and CDR2 as YYNGEE. This CDR3 has 14 residues. CDR3 protein: CASSVAPGFYEQYF. CDR3 DNA sequence: TGTGCCAGCAGCGTAGCCCCGGGATTTTACGAGCAGTACTTC.

The chain recombines TRBV9 with TRBJ1-4; 8 nucleotides agree with TRBD1. This CDR3 spans 16 amino acids. Per the germline V gene, CDR1 is SGDLS and CDR2 is YYNGEE. V lost 0 bases to trimming and J lost 7 bases; unmatched junction nucleotides: 8. The DNA of the CDR3 is TGTGCCAGCAGCGTAGGTGCAGGGGGCGCGGGTGAAAAACTGTTTTTT. The encoded protein is CASSVGAGGAGEKLFF.

This sequence joins TRBV4-3 and TRBJ1-5; D gene unclear. V was clipped by 0 bases and J by 0 bases, with 6 bases between them. This CDR3 comprises 15 residues. Looked up from germline, CDR1 is LGHNA and CDR2 is YSLEER. The CDR3, as DNA: TGCGCCAGCAGCCAAGATCCAAATAGCAATCAGCCCCAGCATTTT. Translation: CASSQDPNSNQPQHF.

This rearrangement joins TRBV5-5 to TRBJ1-2; TRBD1 agrees at 9 bases. With 2 bases clipped from V and 4 bases from J, the junction kept 6 bases outside the gene matches. This CDR3 spans 15 amino acids. The V gene's germline CDR1 is SGHKS and CDR2 YYEKEE (reference sequence). CDR3 protein: CASSLTGTGSYGYTF. The CDR3 region has the DNA TGTGCCAGCAGCTTAACCGGGACAGGGAGCTATGGCTACACCTTC.

The chain couples TRBV29-1 to TRBJ1-3; D remains unclear. This CDR3 has 11 residues. Deletions cut 8 bases from V and 3 bases from J, with 8 bases between. Per germline, CDR1 SQVTM and CDR2 ANQGSEA. This CDR3 is CSFLIGNTIYF. CDR3 DNA: TGCAGCTTCCTAATTGGAAACACCATATATTTT.

The V gene is TRBV2, the J gene TRBJ1-4; TRBD1 agrees at 8 bases. The germline CDR1 and CDR2 sequences are SNHLY and FYNNEI. The CDR3 spans 15 residues. V trimming: 7 bases; J trimming: 3 bases; junction bases outside the gene matches: 7. CDR3 protein: CASNLQGGANEKLFF. In DNA form, the CDR3 reads TGTGCCAGCAATCTACAGGGGGGAGCTAATGAAAAACTGTTTTTT.

The V call is TRBV18, the J call TRBJ1-4; D gene uncertain. The V end was cut by 5 bases, the J end by 3 bases, with 16 bases between. This CDR3 spans 16 amino acids. The germline V gene has CDR1 KGHSH and CDR2 LQKENI. Written as DNA, the CDR3 is TGTGCCAGCTCAGGATCTCCAGCGGTGGCTAATGAAAAACTGTTTTTT. Translation: CASSGSPAVANEKLFF.

V and J are TRBV7-9 and TRBJ1-4; D may be TRBD1 (5 bases). Germline loops: CDR1 SEHNR, CDR2 FQNEAQ (reference sequence). Trimming removed 5 bases from V and 5 bases from J, with 12 bases in between. The CDR3 sequence is 14 residues long. CDR3 sequence reads: CASSGRTSNEKLFF. CDR3 DNA: TGTGCCAGCAGCGGCCGGACAAGCAATGAAAAACTGTTTTTT.

The rearrangement uses TRBV9 and TRBJ2-1; tentative D call: TRBD1 (5 bases). The germline CDR1 and CDR2 sequences are SGDLS and YYNGEE. The length of the CDR3 is 15 residues. V was clipped by 1 base and J by 3 bases, with 11 bases between them. The CDR3: CASSVQGLSYNEQFF. CDR3 coding DNA: TGTGCCAGCAGCGTACAGGGTCTTAGCTACAATGAGCAGTTCTTC.

The genes are TRBV19 and TRBJ1-5, with D unresolved. Germline lookup yields CDR1 LNHDA and CDR2 SQIVND (reference sequence). The CDR3 contains 14 residues. The V end was cut by 1 base, the J end by 6 bases, with 10 bases between. In DNA, the CDR3 is TGTGCCAGTAGTATAGTGGGCCATGGTCAGCCCCAGCATTTT. Its protein product is CASSIVGHGQPQHF.

This chain links TRBV6-2 or TRBV6-3 with TRBJ2-5; D gene unclear. Germline V gene data show CDR1 as MNHEY and CDR2 as SVGEGT. The CDR3 loop spans 14 amino acids. V was cut by 1 base and J by 2 bases, with 8 bases left in between. CDR3: CASSYLRRQETQYF. The DNA for the CDR3 is TGTGCCAGCAGTTACTTGCGGCGGCAAGAGACCCAGTACTTC.

V and J are TRBV9 and TRBJ1-6; perhaps TRBD1 as D (5 bases). This CDR3 spans 15 amino acids. The germline CDR1 and CDR2 sequences are SGDLS and YYNGEE. V lost 4 bases, J lost 7 bases, and 15 bases lay in between. CDR3 sequence reads: CASSMQGTSNSPLHF. The CDR3, as DNA: TGTGCCAGCAGCATGCAGGGAACATCGAATTCACCCCTCCACTTT.

The chain carries TRBV11-2 and TRBJ1-6; TRBD1 might be the D (6 bases). Germline CDR1 reads SGHAT; CDR2 reads FQNNGV. V was pared by 3 bases and J by 7 bases, with 10 bases between. This CDR3 has 14 amino acids. The CDR3 spells CASSFTGSNSPLHF. In DNA, the CDR3 is TGTGCCAGCAGCTTTACAGGGTCCAATTCACCCCTCCACTTT.

The chain carries TRBV2 and TRBJ1-4; D unclear. The germline V and J ends were trimmed by 7 bases and 8 bases, with 14 bases remaining between them. CDR1 SNHLY and CDR2 FYNNEI come from the germline V gene. The CDR3 runs to 13 residues. The CDR3 region has the DNA TGTGCCAGCAAGAGGATCCGTGCGGAAAAACTGTTTTTT. This encodes CASKRIRAEKLFF.

This clone came up once. Other DNA sequences within the sample encode an identical CDR3. The J gene is TRBJ2-3, the V gene TRBV7-3; D is undetermined. V dropped 2 bases and J dropped 2 bases, with 11 bases sitting between them. Per the germline V gene, CDR1 is SGHTA and CDR2 is FQGTGA. The CDR3 runs to 15 residues. The CDR3: CASSLLGTDTDTQYF. In DNA, the CDR3 is TGTGCCAGCAGCTTACTTGGTACAGACACAGATACGCAGTATTTT.

Here the CDR3 reads CASSLVSRGYEQYF. The DNA for the CDR3 is TGTGCCAGCAGCTTGGTCAGTCGTGGCTACGAGCAGTACTTC. V is TRBV5-8 and J is TRBJ2-7; D call uncertain. Germline V gives CDR1 SGHTS, CDR2 YDEGEE. Trimming removed 0 bases at V and 3 bases at J, with 10 bases between. CDR3 length: 14 residues.

The chain joins TRBV19 to TRBJ2-3; D perhaps matches TRBD2 (6 bases). The CDR3 runs to 15 residues. The ends were cut back, 7 bases at V and 6 bases at J, with 20 bases in the middle. Germline V CDR1 and CDR2: LNHDA, SQIVND (reference sequence). CDR3 region: CASTQKGTLKDTQYF. CDR3 DNA sequence: TGTGCCAGTACCCAGAAGGGGACTCTGAAGGATACGCAGTATTTT.

The V and J genes are TRBV19 and TRBJ1-2; the D gene is possibly TRBD1 (5 bases). The germline V and J ends were trimmed by 6 bases and 4 bases, with 18 bases remaining between them. Germline V lookup: CDR1 LNHDA, CDR2 SQIVND (reference sequence). This CDR3 contains 15 residues. This CDR3 reads CASSENFSGGYGYTF. CDR3 in DNA: TGTGCCAGTAGCGAAAACTTCTCGGGGGGCTATGGCTACACCTTC.

This chain connects TRBV13 to TRBJ2-7, with TRBD1 matching 10 bases. This CDR3 region has 17 residues. Germline V gives CDR1 PRHDT, CDR2 FYEKMQ (reference sequence). The ends lost 4 bases at V and 2 bases at J; junction bases unmatched: 11. DNA of the CDR3: TGTGCCAGCAGCTCAGCAGGGACAGGGGATGGGGCCTACGAGCAGTACTTC. Translation: CASSSAGTGDGAYEQYF.

V usage is TRBV6-5 and J usage is TRBJ1-5; D may be TRBD1 (5 bases). Germline-derived CDR1 and CDR2 are MNHEY and SVGAGI. Trimming cost V 6 bases and J 0 bases, with 12 bases left between them. This CDR3 has 15 amino acids. The CDR3 protein is CASSRGTYSNQPQHF. In DNA form, the CDR3 reads TGTGCCAGCAGCCGGGGGACTTATAGCAATCAGCCCCAGCATTTT.

The chain joins TRBV5-1 to TRBJ2-2, with 10 bases matching TRBD2. This CDR3 comprises 16 residues. V was pared by 3 bases and J by 0 bases, with 2 bases of the junction left unmatched. From germline, CDR1 is SGHRS and CDR2 YFSETQ. CDR3 DNA sequence: TGCGCCAGCAGCTGGACTAGCGGAGCGAACACCGGGGAGCTGTTTTTT. This codes for CASSWTSGANTGELFF.